These 8 T cell receptor beta chains originate from one sample sequenced in a study of blood T cell repertoires in COVID-19. Sequencing was performed with immunoSEQ multiplex PCR; in TCRdb, only in-frame clones are kept and a portion is missing. The sample has 350,000 to 450,000 clones; 89% are singletons. Sequences were obtained from PBMCs or T cells enriched from blood (not recorded which). Every receptor here comes from a woman in her 30s who had recovered from COVID-19.

The chain uses TRBV5-5 and TRBJ2-3; 8 bases map to TRBD1. Germline CDR1 and CDR2: SGHKS and YYEKEE (reference sequence). CDR3 size: 17 residues. Trimming removed 4 bases from V and 0 bases from J; junction bases left unmatched: 10. In DNA, the CDR3 is TGTGCCAGCAGCAGGGGGACAGGATTGATCAGCACAGATACGCAGTATTTT. Translation: CASSRGTGLISTDTQYF.

This rearrangement joins TRBV18 to TRBJ1-1, with 8 bases that match TRBD1. This CDR3 spans 13 amino acids. The germline V gene has CDR1 KGHSH and CDR2 LQKENI. V shed 3 bases, J shed 3 bases, and the junction held 0 bases outside the gene matches. The CDR3 sequence: CASSPDRDTEAFF. In nucleotides, the CDR3 is TGTGCCAGCTCACCGGACAGGGACACTGAAGCTTTCTTT.

This rearrangement joins TRBV28 to TRBJ1-4; D unresolved. The V gene's germline CDR1 is MDHEN and CDR2 SYDVKM. The V and J ends lost 6 bases and 11 bases respectively, with 13 bases between them. The CDR3 totals 12 residues. The CDR3 is CASRGGFEKLFF. The CDR3 coding sequence is TGTGCCAGCAGAGGAGGGTTCGAGAAACTGTTTTTT.

The CDR3, as DNA: TGCGCCAGCAGCCCCCGAGGGGACAGGAACACCGGGGAGCTGTTTTTT. Amino acid sequence: CASSPRGDRNTGELFF. The chain combines TRBV4-1 with TRBJ2-2; 7 nucleotides align to TRBD1. The V and J ends lost 4 bases and 1 base, in that order; junction bases with no gene match: 6. The V gene's germline CDR1 is MGHRA and CDR2 YSYEKL. This CDR3 is built from 16 residues.

The chain has TRBV5-1 and TRBJ1-2; 7 positions match TRBD1. Trimming at V came to 0 bases and at J to 8 bases, leaving 7 bases not matched to a gene. The CDR3 totals 14 residues. Germline CDR1 reads SGHRS; CDR2 reads YFSETQ. This chain's CDR3 is CASSLADREKGYTF. CDR3 bases: TGCGCCAGCAGCTTGGCCGACAGGGAGAAGGGCTACACCTTC.

V gene TRBV28 combines with J gene TRBJ2-2, with D possibly being TRBD1 (5 bases). This CDR3 is 13 amino acids long. Germline V CDR1 and CDR2: MDHEN, SYDVKM. V was shortened by 2 bases and J by 4 bases, with 5 bases between the two germline ends. In nucleotides, the CDR3 is TGTGCCAGCAGTTTACAGGGCACCGGGGAGCTGTTTTTT. Residues: CASSLQGTGELFF.

Only one count was recorded for this clone. The chain recombines TRBV6-5 with TRBJ1-2, with TRBD1 as a possible D gene (6 bases). Germline CDR1 is MNHEY and CDR2 is SVGAGI. The V end lost 6 bases, the J end lost 8 bases, and 16 bases lay between the germline ends. The CDR3 extends over 13 amino acids. This CDR3 reads CASRTGQSMGYTF. The CDR3 coding sequence is TGTGCCAGCAGGACAGGACAGTCCATGGGCTACACCTTC.

The chain links TRBV27 to TRBJ2-1, with D hard to call. V was cut by 2 bases and J by 4 bases, with 6 bases left in between. The CDR3 is made up of 13 amino acids. The V gene's germline CDR1 is MNHEY and CDR2 SMNVEV (reference sequence). CDR3 in DNA: TGTGCCAGCAGTTTAGCCAGGTACAATGAGCAGTTCTTC. It translates to CASSLARYNEQFF.